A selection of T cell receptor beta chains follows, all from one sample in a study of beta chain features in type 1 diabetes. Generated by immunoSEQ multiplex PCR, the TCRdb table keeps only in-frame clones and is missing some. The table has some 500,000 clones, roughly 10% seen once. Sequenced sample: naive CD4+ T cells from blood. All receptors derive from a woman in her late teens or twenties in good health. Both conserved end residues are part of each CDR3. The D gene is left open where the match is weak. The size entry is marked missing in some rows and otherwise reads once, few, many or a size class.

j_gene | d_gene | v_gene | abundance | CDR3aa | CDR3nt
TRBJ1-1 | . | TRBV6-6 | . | CASSYWGNTEAFF | TGTGCCAGCAGTTACTGGGGGAACACTGAAGCTTTCTTT
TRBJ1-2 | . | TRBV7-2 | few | CASSFGRRNYGYTF | TGTGCCAGCAGCTTTGGGCGGAGAAACTATGGCTACACCTTC
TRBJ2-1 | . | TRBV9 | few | CASSEGGQQYNEQFF | TGTGCCAGCAGCGAGGGGGGACAGCAATACAATGAGCAGTTCTTC
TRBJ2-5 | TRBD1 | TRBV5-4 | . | CASRQTFGQGLGKETQYF | TGTGCCAGCCGACAGACCTTTGGACAGGGCCTAGGGAAAGAGACCCAGTACTTC
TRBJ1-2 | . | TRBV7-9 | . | CASSSSGNGYTF | TGTGCCAGCAGCTCATCGGGGAATGGCTACACCTTC
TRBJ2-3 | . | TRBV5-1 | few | CASSQTALSTDTQYF | TGCGCCAGCAGCCAAACCGCTCTGAGCACAGATACGCAGTATTTT
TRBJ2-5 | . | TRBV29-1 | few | CSVDFYLRDGIRTQYF | TGCAGCGTTGATTTTTACCTACGGGACGGAATCCGGACCCAGTACTTC
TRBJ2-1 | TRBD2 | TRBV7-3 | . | CASSLIGSGSRNEQFF | TGTGCCAGCAGCTTAATAGGTAGCGGGAGTAGAAATGAGCAGTTCTTC
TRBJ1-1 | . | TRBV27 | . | CASSFSRNTEAFF | TGTGCCAGCAGTTTTTCCCGGAACACTGAAGCTTTCTTT
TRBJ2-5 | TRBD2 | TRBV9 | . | CASSMGLAETQYF | TGTGCCAGCAGCATGGGACTAGCAGAGACCCAGTACTTC
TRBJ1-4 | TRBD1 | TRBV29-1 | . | CSVARAGGPEKLFF | TGCAGCGTTGCCCGCGCAGGGGGGCCTGAAAAACTGTTTTTT
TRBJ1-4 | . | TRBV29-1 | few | CSVQNRAGRNEKLFF | TGCAGCGTTCAGAACCGGGCAGGGCGTAATGAAAAACTGTTTTTT
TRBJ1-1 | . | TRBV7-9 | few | CASSSARFTEAFF | TGTGCCAGCAGCTCGGCTAGGTTCACTGAAGCTTTCTTT
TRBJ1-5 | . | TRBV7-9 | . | CASSLGILGQPQHF | TGTGCCAGCAGCTTAGGGATCCTGGGTCAGCCCCAGCATTTT
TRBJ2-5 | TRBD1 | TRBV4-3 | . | CASSQDPPGGETQYF | TGCGCCAGCAGCCAAGACCCCCCAGGGGGAGAGACCCAGTACTTC
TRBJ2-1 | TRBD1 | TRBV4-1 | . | CASSLKPGQGPYNEQFF | TGCGCCAGCAGCCTTAAACCGGGACAGGGGCCCTACAATGAGCAGTTCTTC
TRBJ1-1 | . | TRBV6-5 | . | CASMNGKNTEAFF | TGTGCCAGCATGAATGGAAAAAACACTGAAGCTTTCTTT
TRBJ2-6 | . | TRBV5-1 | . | CASSLVIPGANVLTF | TGCGCCAGCAGCTTGGTAATCCCTGGGGCCAACGTCCTGACTTTC
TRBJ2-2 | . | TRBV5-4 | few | CASSLAVDTGELFF | TGTGCCAGCAGCTTGGCCGTGGACACCGGGGAGCTGTTTTTT
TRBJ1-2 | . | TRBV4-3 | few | CASSQDRDSYYGYTF | TGCGCCAGCAGCCAAGACCGTGACTCTTACTATGGCTACACCTTC
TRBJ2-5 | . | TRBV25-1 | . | CASSQTFQYF | TGTGCCAGCTCCCAGACCTTCCAGTACTTC
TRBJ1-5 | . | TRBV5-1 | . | CASSLGVNQPQHF | TGCGCCAGCAGCTTGGGGGTCAATCAGCCCCAGCATTTT
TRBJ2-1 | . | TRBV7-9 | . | CASSSDRAMVYNEQFF | TGTGCCAGCAGCTCCGATAGGGCGATGGTCTACAATGAGCAGTTCTTC
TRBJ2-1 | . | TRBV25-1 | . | CASSDYAPGRLFF | TGTGCCAGCAGTGATTATGCGCCGGGACGTCTGTTCTTC
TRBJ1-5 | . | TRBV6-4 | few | CASSEDLNQPQHF | TGTGCCAGCAGTGAGGACCTCAATCAGCCCCAGCATTTT
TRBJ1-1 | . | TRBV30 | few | CAWSVTGTGREEAFF | TGTGCCTGGAGTGTAACGGGGACCGGGAGAGAGGAAGCTTTCTTT
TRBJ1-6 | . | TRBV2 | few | CASSEFSGRNSPLHF | TGTGCCAGCAGTGAATTCTCGGGGCGGAATTCACCCCTCCACTTT
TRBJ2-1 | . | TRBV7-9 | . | CASSLPRFVDNEQFF | TGTGCCAGCAGCCTACCGCGGTTCGTGGACAATGAGCAGTTCTTC
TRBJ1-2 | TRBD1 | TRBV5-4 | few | CASSLPGTGRYGYTF | TGTGCCAGCAGCCTTCCCGGGACAGGGAGGTATGGCTACACCTTC
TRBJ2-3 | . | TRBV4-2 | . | CASSQIDRVTDTQYF | TGTGCCAGCAGCCAAATAGACAGAGTCACAGATACGCAGTATTTT
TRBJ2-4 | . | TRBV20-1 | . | CSAREGHIQYF | TGCAGTGCTAGAGAGGGGCACATTCAGTACTTC
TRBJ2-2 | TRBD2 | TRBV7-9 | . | CASRILAGNTGELFF | TGTGCCAGCAGGATACTAGCGGGTAACACCGGGGAGCTGTTTTTT
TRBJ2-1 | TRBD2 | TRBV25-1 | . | CASSAFPGLVPNEQFF | TGTGCCAGCAGTGCTTTTCCGGGACTAGTACCTAATGAGCAGTTCTTC
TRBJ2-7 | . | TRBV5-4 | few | CASSFFRGEQYF | TGTGCCAGCAGCTTTTTCAGGGGCGAGCAGTACTTC
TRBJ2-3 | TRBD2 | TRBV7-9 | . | CASSFRGLAGVTDTQYF | TGTGCCAGCAGCTTCCGCGGCCTAGCGGGGGTCACAGATACGCAGTATTTT